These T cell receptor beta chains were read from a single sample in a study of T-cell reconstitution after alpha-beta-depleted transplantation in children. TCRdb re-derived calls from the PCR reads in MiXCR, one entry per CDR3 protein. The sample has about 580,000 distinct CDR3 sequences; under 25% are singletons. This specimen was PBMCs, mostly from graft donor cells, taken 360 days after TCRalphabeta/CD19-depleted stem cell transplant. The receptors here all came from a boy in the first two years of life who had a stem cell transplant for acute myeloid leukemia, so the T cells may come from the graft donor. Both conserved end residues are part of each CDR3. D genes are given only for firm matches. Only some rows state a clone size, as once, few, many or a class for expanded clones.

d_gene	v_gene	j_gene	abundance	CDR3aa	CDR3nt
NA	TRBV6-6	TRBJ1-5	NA	CASSDRSNQPQHF	TGTGCCAGCAGTGACCGTAGCAATCAGCCCCAGCATTTT
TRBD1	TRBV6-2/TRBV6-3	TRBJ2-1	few	CASSWETGTGYFF	TGTGCCAGCAGTTGGGAGACCGGGACAGGATATTTCTTC
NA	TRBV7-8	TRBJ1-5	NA	CASSKTDNQPQHF	TGTGCCAGCAGCAAGACGGACAATCAGCCCCAGCATTTT
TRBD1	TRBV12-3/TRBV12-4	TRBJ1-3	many	CASSSTSGQGTDTIYF	TGTGCCAGCAGTTCGACGAGTGGACAGGGGACGGACACCATATATTTT
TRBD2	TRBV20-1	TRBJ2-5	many	CSARLAGGEGKTQYF	TGCAGTGCTAGACTAGCGGGGGGCGAGGGAAAGACCCAGTACTTC
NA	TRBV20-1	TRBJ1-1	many	CSAAGAYTEAFF	TGCAGTGCTGCCGGGGCGTACACTGAAGCTTTCTTT
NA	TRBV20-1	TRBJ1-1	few	CSAGDRNTEAFF	TGCAGTGCCGGTGACAGGAACACTGAAGCTTTCTTT
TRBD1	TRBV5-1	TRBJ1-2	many	CASSATRDRGAHGYTF	TGCGCCAGCAGCGCCACCAGGGACAGGGGAGCGCATGGCTACACCTTC
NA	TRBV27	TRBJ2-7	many	CASRSLPRAYEQYF	TGTGCCAGCAGAAGTTTGCCGAGGGCCTACGAGCAGTACTTC
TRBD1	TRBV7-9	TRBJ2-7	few	CASRWDSGTVHEQYF	TGTGCCAGCAGATGGGACAGCGGCACCGTTCACGAGCAGTACTTC
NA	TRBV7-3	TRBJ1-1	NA	CASSLGPGGNTEAFF	TGTGCCAGCAGCTTAGGACCCGGGGGGAACACTGAAGCTTTCTTT
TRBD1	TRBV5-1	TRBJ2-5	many	CASSLGLGQQLDQETQYF	TGCGCCAGCAGCTTGGGCCTGGGACAGCAACTTGACCAAGAGACCCAGTACTTC
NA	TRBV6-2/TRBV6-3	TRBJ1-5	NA	CASKPALGSDYSNQPQHF	TGTGCCAGCAAGCCCGCCCTCGGATCAGATTATAGCAATCAGCCCCAGCATTTT
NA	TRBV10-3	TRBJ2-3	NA	CAISPAASGESDTQYF	TGTGCCATCAGTCCCGCGGCGTCGGGGGAGTCAGATACGCAGTATTTT
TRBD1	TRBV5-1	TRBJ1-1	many	CASSFTGGGGTEAFF	TGCGCCAGCAGCTTTACAGGGGGCGGGGGTACTGAAGCTTTCTTT
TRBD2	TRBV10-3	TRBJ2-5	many	CAISESVAGETQYF	TGTGCCATCAGTGAGTCGGTAGCGGGGGAGACCCAGTACTTC
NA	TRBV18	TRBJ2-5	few	CASSSVRAETQYF	TGTGCCAGCTCGTCGGTGAGGGCAGAGACCCAGTACTTC
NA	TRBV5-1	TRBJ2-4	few	CASSLEHGGNIQYF	TGCGCCAGCAGCTTGGAACACGGAGGTAACATTCAGTACTTC
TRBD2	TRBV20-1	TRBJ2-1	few	CSVWGVAGDDEQFF	TGCAGTGTTTGGGGGGTAGCGGGGGACGATGAGCAGTTCTTC
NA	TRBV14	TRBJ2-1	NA	CASSSPRTSYNEQFF	TGTGCCAGCAGCAGCCCCCGGACCTCCTACAATGAGCAGTTCTTC
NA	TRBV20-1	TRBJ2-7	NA	CSAIKRSSYEQYF	TGCAGTGCTATAAAGCGGTCCTCTTACGAGCAGTACTTC
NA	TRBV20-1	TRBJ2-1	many	CSAPTYYNEQFF	TGCAGTGCTCCCACATATTACAATGAGCAGTTCTTC
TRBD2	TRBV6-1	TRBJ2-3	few	CASSRGLAGATDTQYF	TGTGCCAGCAGTAGGGGACTAGCGGGGGCCACAGATACGCAGTATTTT
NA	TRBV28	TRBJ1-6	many	CASRLGTYNSPLHF	TGTGCCAGCAGACTAGGGACTTATAATTCACCCCTCCACTTT
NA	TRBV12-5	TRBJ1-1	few	CASGTIGTEAFF	TGTGCTAGTGGGACTATTGGTACTGAAGCTTTCTTT
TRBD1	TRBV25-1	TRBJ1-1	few	CASSGGSGTGTKAFF	TGTGCCAGCAGTGGAGGGTCTGGGACAGGGACTAAAGCTTTCTTT
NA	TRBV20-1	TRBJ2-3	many	CSARGPGPRGPDTQYF	TGCAGTGCTAGGGGTCCGGGACCCAGAGGACCAGATACGCAGTATTTT
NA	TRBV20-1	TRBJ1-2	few	CSARSGYTF	TGCAGTGCTAGGTCTGGCTACACCTTC
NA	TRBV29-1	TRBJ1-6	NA	CSARGGPNSPLHF	TGCAGCGCTCGGGGGGGCCCCAATTCACCCCTCCACTTT
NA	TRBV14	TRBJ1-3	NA	CASSQEYGGNTIYF	TGTGCCAGCAGCCAGGAATACGGAGGAAACACCATATATTTT
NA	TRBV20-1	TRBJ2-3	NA	CSTKDGRSTDTQYF	TGCAGTACCAAGGACGGAAGAAGCACAGATACGCAGTATTTT
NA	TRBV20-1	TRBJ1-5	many	CSATRDSNQPQHF	TGCAGTGCTACCCGGGACAGCAATCAGCCCCAGCATTTT
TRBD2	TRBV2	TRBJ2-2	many	CASSANDVTSGGANTLTGELFF	TGTGCCAGCAGTGCAAACGATGTGACTAGCGGGGGGGCTAACACCCTAACCGGGGAGCTGTTTTTT